These 15 T cell receptor beta chains share one sample of origin, sequenced in a study of breast tumors, draining lymph nodes, adjacent tissues. Breast cancer patients provided tissue from their axillary draining lymph nodes. TCRdb reprocessed the multiplex PCR reads with MiXCR, giving one entry per CDR3 protein. The table includes 85,000 to 130,000 distinct CDR3 sequences, around 20% detected once. Sequenced sample: axillary lymph node tissue. Source of these receptors: a female donor with breast cancer. Some clones in this sample may be carry-over from other donors' samples.

The CDR3 coding sequence is TGTGCCAGCAGTGTTACGGCAGGGACTCGATACGATGAGCAGTTCTTC. The encoded protein is CASSVTAGTRYDEQFF. The chain combines TRBV6-1 with TRBJ2-1; D perhaps matches TRBD2 (6 bases). The germline CDR1 and CDR2 sequences are MNHNS and SASEGT. The CDR3 is 16 residues long. The V end was cut by 4 bases, the J end by 8 bases, with 21 bases between.

The chain has TRBV2 and TRBJ2-4, with D maybe TRBD1 (6 bases). V was shortened by 3 bases and J by 5 bases, with 11 bases between the two germline ends. The CDR3 length is 14 residues. CDR1 is SNHLY, CDR2 FYNNEI, per germline. The CDR3 DNA sequence: TGTGCCAGCAGTGATCAAGGGACACAAAACATTCAGTACTTC. Protein product: CASSDQGTQNIQYF.

This clonotype was seen ten or more times. The V and J genes are TRBV2 and TRBJ1-5; the D gene is possibly TRBD1 (5 bases). Germline-derived CDR1 and CDR2 are SNHLY and FYNNEI. The CDR3 spans 13 residues. The V end lost 6 bases, the J end lost 3 bases, and 9 bases lay between the germline ends. The CDR3 loop reads CASSRDHNQPQHF. In DNA form, the CDR3 reads TGTGCCAGCAGCCGGGACCACAATCAGCCCCAGCATTTT.

Details on this clonotype: It may be a read error: a sequence one base away is much more abundant. The CDR3 DNA reads as TGCAGTGCTAGAGGGTGGGGAAGGGAATCACCCCTCCACTTT. It yields the protein CSARGWGRESPLHF. The chain recombines TRBV20-1 with TRBJ1-6; no definite D call. V shed 1 base and J shed 10 bases, with 14 bases lying between them. CDR1 DFQATT and CDR2 SNEGSKA come from the germline V gene (reference sequence). The CDR3 has 14 amino acids.

Comments on this clonotype: This clone may be a read error of a much larger clone one base away. The chain uses TRBV20-1 and TRBJ2-1; possibly TRBD1 for D (5 bases). CDR1 and CDR2 (germline): DFQATT, SNEGSKA (reference sequence). This CDR3 has 13 amino acids. CDR3 sequence (DNA): TGCAGTGCGGCAGGGCCCAACTACAATGAGCAGTCCTTC. Translation: CSAAGPNYNEQSF.

This clonotype has a count of ten or more. V usage is TRBV6-1 and J usage is TRBJ1-2; D possibly corresponds to TRBD1 (6 bases). CDR1 and CDR2 from the germline V gene are MNHNS and SASEGT. V lost 11 bases and J 7 bases, leaving 17 bases between the germline ends. The CDR3 length is 12 residues. DNA of the CDR3: TGTGCCGTCACAGGGATTCTATCTGGCTACACCTTC. Residues: CAVTGILSGYTF.

As to this clonotype: No DNA is shown, since the ends of the CDR3 on it are uncertain; the CDR3 is the one TCRdb lists. This rearrangement joins TRBV6-5 to TRBJ2-3; the table's TRBD1 call for D was not verified on the DNA. Germline CDR1 and CDR2: MNHEY and SVGAGI. The CDR3 totals 22 residues, both ends included. CDR3 amino acids: CAHPEDSSFYICSARHADTQYF.

This clonotype was detected many times. The rearrangement uses TRBV5-5 and TRBJ2-7, with TRBD1 as a possible D gene (5 bases). Germline CDR1 SGHKS, CDR2 YYEKEE (reference sequence). This CDR3 comprises 13 residues. The V and J ends lost 2 bases and 2 bases respectively, with 8 bases between them. The CDR3 region is CASSFSQAYEQYF. The DNA of the CDR3 is TGTGCCAGCAGCTTTTCACAGGCCTACGAGCAGTACTTC.

This clonotype was counted many times. The chain joins TRBV4-1 to TRBJ1-3, with 9 bases fitting TRBD1. The CDR3 runs 16 residues. V gave up 4 bases and J gave up 3 bases; unmatched junction bases: 7. Germline CDR1 is MGHRA and CDR2 is YSYEKL. The CDR3 loop is CASSLTGGGSGNTIYF. CDR3 bases: TGCGCCAGCAGCCTAACAGGGGGCGGGAGTGGAAACACCATATATTTT.

This clonotype was seen ten or more times. V and J are TRBV12-3 or TRBV12-4 and TRBJ2-7; unclear D gene. Trimming took off 1 base at V and 0 bases at J, with 4 bases between the two ends. The CDR3 runs 13 residues. DNA of the CDR3: TGTGCCAGCAGTTTAGAGGTCTCCTACGAGCAGTACTTC. This gives the protein CASSLEVSYEQYF.

This clonotype was seen many times. The chain links TRBV28 to TRBJ2-1; the match to TRBD2 covers 7 bases. The CDR3 spans 15 residues. V gave up 5 bases and J gave up 8 bases; unmatched junction bases: 12. Germline CDR1 reads MDHEN; CDR2 reads SYDVKM. The CDR3 sequence: CASSPFGGGLDEQFF. In DNA, the CDR3 is TGTGCCAGCAGTCCCTTTGGGGGAGGGCTTGATGAGCAGTTCTTC. The full variable domain, with the rest looked up from reference TRBV28 and TRBJ2-1, is DVKVTQSSRYLVKRTGEKVFLECVQDMDHENMFWYRQDPGLGLRLIYFSYDVKMKEKGDIPEGYSVSREKKERFSLILESASTNQTSMYLCASSPFGGGLDEQFFGPGTRLTVL.

This clonotype showed up many times. The chain links TRBV5-5 to TRBJ2-7; D is ambiguous. This CDR3 spans 12 amino acids. Trimming took off 2 bases at V and 4 bases at J, with 7 bases between the two ends. CDR1 and CDR2 from the germline V gene are SGHKS and YYEKEE (reference sequence). As DNA, the CDR3 is TGTGCCAGCAGCTTCAATCTATACGAGCAGTACTTC. It translates to CASSFNLYEQYF.

This clonotype was recorded at least ten times. The chain couples TRBV5-1 to TRBJ2-1, with D tentatively TRBD2 (5 bases). Germline CDR1 reads SGHRS; CDR2 reads YFSETQ. V lost 3 bases to trimming and J lost 2 bases, with 15 bases between them. This CDR3 has 16 residues. The CDR3 loop is CASSSLTEGPYNEQFF. CDR3 sequence (DNA): TGCGCCAGCAGCTCTCTAACAGAGGGCCCCTACAATGAGCAGTTCTTC.

This clonotype was detected only a few times. The chain recombines TRBV27 with TRBJ1-4; unclear D gene. Trimming stripped 2 bases from V and 3 bases from J, with 7 bases between. The CDR3 totals 14 residues. Germline values: CDR1 MNHEY, CDR2 SMNVEV (reference sequence). DNA for the CDR3: TGTGCCAGCAGTTTAGTGGGAGCTAATGAAAAACTGTTTTTT. It yields the protein CASSLVGANEKLFF.

This clonotype was observed at least ten times. The chain has TRBV24-1 and TRBJ1-3, with D unclear. CDR3 length: 14 residues. CDR1 is KGHDR, CDR2 SFDVKD, per germline. Between the trimmed V and J ends, which lost 2 bases and 0 bases, there was a span of 4 bases. CDR3 amino acids: CATSDSTSGNTIYF. CDR3 bases: TGTGCCACCAGTGATTCCACCTCTGGAAACACCATATATTTT.